What follows describes a single T cell receptor (beta chain). This record comes from a study of blood T cell repertoires in COVID-19. As for the study in general: Samples of COVID-19 (acute and convalescent) were obtained from the United States, Italy and Spain. The analysed material was cDNA or gDNA that came from T cells, B-cell-depleted T cells, or PBMCs.

The CDR3 runs 11 residues. Trimming took 7 bases from V and 8 from J, leaving 8 bases between them. The germline CDR1 and CDR2 sequences are MNHNY and SVGAGI (reference sequence). Individuals aged roughly 18 to 95 years were recruited from 24 US areas. Exposed participants encountered a COVID-19 case during the 2 weeks preceding study entry. Sequencing was performed with immunoSEQ multiplex PCR; in TCRdb, only in-frame clones are kept and a portion is missing. The table records approximately 250,000 clones, more than 85% of them present only once. This clonotype was obtained from a man aged 40-55 years who had been exposed to COVID-19. Input material: PBMCs or T cells enriched from blood (not recorded which). The V and J genes are TRBV6-6 and TRBJ1-4; D call uncertain. CDR3 DNA: TGTGCCAGCACCTACGGGGAAAAACTGTTTTTT. It specifies CASTYGEKLFF.